This T cell receptor (beta chain) was captured by sequencing in a study of cytomegalovirus exposure and HLA in healthy donors. Points from the study as a whole: The authors assumed roughly uniform sequencing depth across donors for presence/absence analyses.

The CDR3 has 13 amino acids. The V gene lost 8 bases and the J gene lost 5 bases, with 13 bases spanning the gap. Germline V gene sequence: CDR1 ENHRY, CDR2 SYGVKD. In regard to this clone: What it binds is not known.

In the PCR, 60 Vbeta and 13 Jbeta primers were used. TCRdb's copy holds only in-frame clones and misses some; the assay was immunoSEQ multiplex PCR. This sample yields approximately 170,000 clones, of which under 80% are seen a single time; over 2.5% belongs to the top ten. The receptor was derived from a female donor in good health and CMV-seronegative. This chain links TRBV10-3 with TRBJ1-5, with TRBD1 as a possible D gene (5 bases). Sequenced: PBMCs. The CDR3 here is CAIGGERDQPQHF. In DNA form, the CDR3 reads TGTGCCATCGGGGGGGAAAGGGATCAGCCCCAGCATTTT.